The 17 T cell receptor beta chains below come from one sample, sequenced in a study of blood T cell repertoires in COVID-19. Libraries were prepared by immunoSEQ multiplex PCR; TCRdb keeps only in-frame clonotypes and omits some of them. The sample consists of around 230,000 clones, 75% to 90% of them appearing once. Sequencing was carried out using peripheral blood. The receptors here all came from a woman aged 70-85 years with active or convalescent COVID-19.

The rearrangement links TRBV9 to TRBJ1-1, with unresolved D. This CDR3 comprises 16 residues. Germline CDR1 is SGDLS and CDR2 is YYNGEE. V was pared by 0 bases and J by 3 bases, with 15 bases between. CDR3 sequence: CASSVDVTPSHTEAFF. The CDR3 nucleotides read TGTGCCAGCAGCGTAGATGTGACACCGTCCCACACTGAAGCTTTCTTT.

The CDR3 is CASSYSGTGDSYEQYF. For the CDR3, the DNA is TGTGCCAGCAGTTACTCAGGGACAGGGGATTCCTACGAGCAGTACTTC. The J gene is TRBJ2-7, the V gene TRBV6-5; 10 bases are a match to TRBD1. Trimming took 0 bases from V and 1 from J; bases not matched to a gene: 3. CDR1 and CDR2 (germline): MNHEY, SVGAGI. The CDR3 extends over 16 amino acids.

Concerning this clone itself: In the same sample, other DNA sequences code for this CDR3. The chain carries TRBV20-1 and TRBJ2-7; D is possibly TRBD1 (6 bases). The CDR3 totals 11 residues. CDR1 and CDR2 from the germline V gene are DFQATT and SNEGSKA (reference sequence). Trimming removed 5 bases from V and 4 bases from J, with 9 bases in between. The DNA of the CDR3 is TGCAGTGCTCTCAGGGGTTACGAGCAGTACTTC. This sequence encodes CSALRGYEQYF.

This CDR3 is CASSLGQDSTDTQYF. DNA of the CDR3: TGTGCCAGCTCCCTCGGACAGGATTCCACAGATACGCAGTATTTT. This chain connects TRBV18 to TRBJ2-3, with TRBD1 matching 7 bases. Trimming removed 6 bases from V and 2 bases from J; junction bases left unmatched: 8. CDR1 KGHSH and CDR2 LQKENI come from the germline V gene. The CDR3 runs 15 residues.

This chain joins TRBV30 and TRBJ1-1; D not certain. Germline V gene sequence: CDR1 GTSNPN, CDR2 SVGIG (reference sequence). This CDR3 has 13 residues. V was shortened by 3 bases and J by 8 bases, with 16 bases between the two germline ends. Written as DNA, the CDR3 is TGTGCCTGGAGGCCGGGTCCCGGCGGCGAAGCTTTCTTT. Translating gives CAWRPGPGGEAFF.

This clone was seen just once. The chain recombines TRBV19 with TRBJ1-6; D perhaps matches TRBD1 (6 bases). This CDR3 contains 16 residues. The germline V gene has CDR1 LNHDA and CDR2 SQIVND (reference sequence). Trimming took off 4 bases at V and 10 bases at J, with 20 bases between the two ends. The DNA of the CDR3 is TGTGCCAGTAGTACCCCCCCTGGACAGCTCGCGTCACCCCTCCACTTT. Translation: CASSTPPGQLASPLHF.

The chain is built from TRBV24-1 and TRBJ1-5, with D perhaps TRBD1 (6 bases). This CDR3 comprises 14 residues. The ends were cut back, 4 bases at V and 7 bases at J, with 13 bases in the middle. The V gene's germline CDR1 is KGHDR and CDR2 SFDVKD. For the CDR3, the DNA is TGTGCCACCAGTGACGGGCCAGGGGAGCAGCCCCAGCATTTT. It encodes CATSDGPGEQPQHF.

The rearrangement links TRBV9 to TRBJ2-3; TRBD2 might be the D (6 bases). The V gene's germline CDR1 is SGDLS and CDR2 YYNGEE. The CDR3 is 14 amino acids. V lost 2 bases to trimming and J lost 8 bases, with 15 bases between them. CDR3 bases: TGTGCCAGCAGCGTTCCAAGCGGCGGGGCTACGCAGTATTTT. Protein product: CASSVPSGGATQYF. The complete variable domain, with remaining parts taken from reference TRBV9 and TRBJ2-3, reads DSGVTQTPKHLITATGQRVTLRCSPRSGDLSVYWYQQSLDQGLQFLIQYYNGEERAKGNILERFSAQQFPDLHSELNLSSLELGDSALYFCASSVPSGGATQYFGPGTRLTVL.

The V and J genes are TRBV6-2 or TRBV6-3 and TRBJ1-6, with D hard to call. The CDR3 extends over 14 amino acids. With 2 bases removed from V and 4 bases from J, the gap between germline ends came to 6 bases. Germline V gene lookup returns CDR1 MNHEY and CDR2 SVGEGT. The CDR3 DNA is TGTGCCAGCAGTTACGGGCAATATAATTCACCCCTCCACTTT. This gives the protein CASSYGQYNSPLHF.

The chain recombines TRBV13 with TRBJ2-2, with 10 positions matching TRBD1. Trimming cost V 2 bases and J 7 bases; bases outside gene matches: 7. CDR1 PRHDT and CDR2 FYEKMQ come from the germline V gene (reference sequence). This CDR3 is built from 16 residues. Here the CDR3 reads CASSLPGTGVRGELFF. The CDR3 bases are TGTGCCAGCAGCTTACCCGGGACAGGGGTACGCGGGGAGCTGTTTTTT.

For the CDR3, the DNA is TGTGCCAGCAGCTTGTTTCCAGGGGACGCCTTAGACTATGGCTACACCTTC. As protein: CASSLFPGDALDYGYTF. The J gene is TRBJ1-2, the V gene TRBV5-4, with D maybe TRBD1 (6 bases). V was pared by 1 base and J by 3 bases, with 19 bases between. CDR1 is SGHNT, CDR2 YYREEE, per germline (reference sequence). This CDR3 has 17 amino acids.

This chain connects TRBV28 to TRBJ1-1, with D unclear. CDR3 length: 12 residues. CDR1 is MDHEN, CDR2 SYDVKM, per germline. Between the trimmed V and J ends, which lost 7 bases and 5 bases, there was a span of 11 bases. CDR3 amino acids: CASTPGWTEAFF. CDR3 in DNA: TGTGCCAGCACCCCCGGTTGGACTGAAGCTTTCTTT.

The chain joins TRBV2 to TRBJ2-4; 8 bases match TRBD2. The V gene's germline CDR1 is SNHLY and CDR2 FYNNEI. The V segment lost 10 bases and the J segment 0 bases; nucleotides outside the gene matches: 17. This CDR3 has 18 residues. CDR3 protein: CATQGPGGPGRAKNIQYF. The CDR3 region has the DNA TGTGCCACCCAGGGACCGGGAGGGCCGGGGAGAGCCAAAAACATTCAGTACTTC.

This chain connects TRBV7-2 to TRBJ2-6; 8 nucleotides match TRBD2. This CDR3 region has 17 residues. Trimming took 6 bases from V and 1 from J; bases not matched to a gene: 8. Germline V CDR1 and CDR2: SGHTA, FQGNSA. DNA for the CDR3: TGTGCCAGCAGTCCTAGCGGGTCTAGTTCTGGGGCCAACGTCCTGACTTTC. This gives the protein CASSPSGSSSGANVLTF.

There are many counts of this clone. This chain uses TRBV2 with TRBJ2-7, with 10 bases identical to TRBD1. V trimming: 3 bases; J trimming: 9 bases; junction bases outside the gene matches: 8. Germline V lookup: CDR1 SNHLY, CDR2 FYNNEI. The CDR3 spans 14 residues. In DNA form, the CDR3 reads TGTGCCAGCAGTGACGGGACAGGGGTAAGAGCGCAGTACTTC. It encodes CASSDGTGVRAQYF.

V and J are TRBV2 and TRBJ2-5; 7 nucleotides align to TRBD2. The CDR3 contains 14 residues. Unmatched junction bases numbered 12, after V lost 7 bases and J lost 7 bases. Germline V lookup: CDR1 SNHLY, CDR2 FYNNEI. The CDR3 spells CASMGQGGVGTQYF. The DNA for the CDR3 is TGTGCCAGCATGGGCCAGGGAGGGGTGGGGACCCAGTACTTC. Looking up the rest from reference TRBV2 and TRBJ2-5 gives the full variable domain: EPEVTQTPSHQVTQMGQEVILRCVPISNHLYFYWYRQILGQKVEFLVSFYNNEISEKSEIFDDQFSVERPDGSNFTLKIRSTKLEDSAMYFCASMGQGGVGTQYFGPGTRLLVL.

This chain joins TRBV5-1 and TRBJ1-6; D not certain. The germline gives CDR1 SGHRS, CDR2 YFSETQ. V dropped 5 bases and J dropped 7 bases, with 7 bases sitting between them. The CDR3 extends over 12 amino acids. CDR3 residues: CASRHENSPLHF. The CDR3 coding sequence is TGCGCCAGCAGGCACGAGAATTCACCCCTCCACTTT.